The 23 T cell receptor beta chains reported below all come from one sample, sequenced in a study of cytotoxic CD8 clonotypes in ibrutinib-treated CLL. The repertoire was sequenced with immunoSEQ multiplex PCR; TCRdb's copy has only in-frame clones and lacks some. The repertoire includes nearly 300,000 clones, 60% to 80% of them detected once, and roughly 5% sits in the top ten. Sample: PBMCs, taken at disease progression, from a patient treated with ibrutinib. These receptors all stem from a human donor with chronic lymphocytic leukemia.

The V and J genes are TRBV29-1 and TRBJ2-3, with D unresolved. CDR3 length equals 13 residues. Trimming cost V 6 bases and J 1 base, with 11 bases left between them. CDR1 is SQVTM, CDR2 ANQGSEA, per germline. The CDR3 DNA reads TGCAGCGTCCGCGGACGTCGCACAGATACGCAGTATTTT. It encodes CSVRGRRTDTQYF.

A note on this clone: The junction does not match germline at one end; this may be a read error. This chain joins TRBV7-9 and TRBJ2-3; 12 bases map to TRBD1. The CDR3 consists of 16 residues. Germline values: CDR1 SEHNR, CDR2 FQNEAQ (reference sequence). CDR3 in DNA: TGTGCCAGCAGCCCGCGGAATCCCGGGACAGGGGGCGCCTTAAAGTTT. Residues: CASSPRNPGTGGALKF.

This chain uses TRBV25-1 with TRBJ2-5; D is ambiguous. The germline CDR1 and CDR2 sequences are MGHDK and SYGVNS. The CDR3 length is 14 residues. V was shortened by 2 bases and J by 2 bases, with 9 bases between the two germline ends. In DNA, the CDR3 is TGTGCCAGCAGTGAAGTTGTCTTTCAAGAGACCCAGTACTTC. It yields the protein CASSEVVFQETQYF.

The rearrangement links TRBV27 to TRBJ1-2; weak D call: TRBD1 (5 bases). The CDR3 runs 13 residues. V was cut by 3 bases and J by 4 bases, with 9 bases left in between. Germline V gives CDR1 MNHEY, CDR2 SMNVEV (reference sequence). CDR3 amino acids: CASSFGGGYGYTF. The CDR3 DNA reads as TGTGCCAGCAGTTTTGGGGGAGGCTATGGCTACACCTTC.

V and J are TRBV10-3 and TRBJ2-5; possibly TRBD2 for D (6 bases). CDR3 length equals 13 residues. Per the germline V gene, CDR1 is ENHRY and CDR2 is SYGVKD. Trimming stripped 10 bases from V and 2 bases from J, with 14 bases between. In DNA form, the CDR3 reads TGTGCCACCGCGGGATCTACTCAAGAGACCCAGTACTTC. This gives the protein CATAGSTQETQYF.

The chain is built from TRBV29-1 and TRBJ2-1, with TRBD1 identical over 8 bases. Germline V gene lookup returns CDR1 SQVTM and CDR2 ANQGSEA. CDR3 length: 10 amino acids. V lost 6 bases, J lost 10 bases, and 2 bases stayed unmatched. DNA of the CDR3: TGCAGCGTGGGACAGGTGGAGCAGTTCTTC. It is translated as CSVGQVEQFF.

V usage is TRBV7-3 and J usage is TRBJ2-2, with D tentatively TRBD2 (6 bases). This CDR3 region has 15 residues. Trimming removed 3 bases at V and 1 base at J, with 9 bases between. Per the germline V gene, CDR1 is SGHTA and CDR2 is FQGTGA. The DNA of the CDR3 is TGTGCCAGCAGCTTTGCGGGGATGAACACCGGGGAGCTGTTTTTT. Residues: CASSFAGMNTGELFF.

The V gene is TRBV6-5, the J gene TRBJ1-2; D is unresolved. This CDR3 has 15 residues. Germline loops: CDR1 MNHEY, CDR2 SVGAGI. Trimming took off 6 bases at V and 2 bases at J, with 16 bases between the two ends. CDR3 sequence: CASRRISLTNYGYTF. The DNA of the CDR3 is TGTGCCAGCAGGAGAATTAGCCTGACAAACTATGGCTACACCTTC.

A single count supports this clone. The chain couples TRBV10-3 to TRBJ1-3, with D perhaps TRBD1 (6 bases). CDR3 size: 13 residues. V was clipped by 8 bases and J by 1 base, with 9 bases between them. From germline, CDR1 is ENHRY and CDR2 SYGVKD. The CDR3 is CAIPGQSGNTIYF. The CDR3 DNA reads TGTGCCATCCCCGGACAGTCTGGAAACACCATATATTTT.

The rearrangement links TRBV5-1 to TRBJ2-7; 7 positions match TRBD2. CDR3 length: 17 residues. Looked up from germline, CDR1 is SGHRS and CDR2 is YFSETQ. Germline trimming cut 5 bases from V and 2 bases from J; bases unmatched to any gene: 16. Written as DNA, the CDR3 is TGCGCCAGCAGTCTCGAGACTAGCCCGACTGGGACCTACGAGCAGTACTTC. It yields the protein CASSLETSPTGTYEQYF.

The chain combines TRBV7-8 with TRBJ2-5, with D maybe TRBD2 (6 bases). This CDR3 region has 16 residues. With 0 bases removed from V and 4 bases from J, the gap between germline ends came to 15 bases. The germline CDR1 and CDR2 sequences are SGHVS and FQNEAQ. The CDR3 DNA reads as TGTGCCAGCAGCTTAGCGCGTTTTTCGGGGGTAGAGACCCAGTACTTC. Protein sequence: CASSLARFSGVETQYF.

Notes on this clone: The same CDR3 can be traced to other DNA sequences in this sample. This rearrangement joins TRBV2 to TRBJ2-7; D is undetermined. CDR3 length: 10 amino acids. V lost 4 bases to trimming and J lost 6 bases, with 4 bases between them. Germline-derived CDR1 and CDR2 are SNHLY and FYNNEI. The CDR3 loop reads CASSGGEQYF. CDR3 bases: TGTGCCAGCAGTGGAGGCGAGCAGTACTTC.

The chain is built from TRBV7-2 and TRBJ2-7; a possible D gene is TRBD1 (6 bases). The germline V gene encodes CDR1 SGHTA and CDR2 FQGNSA. There are 14 residues in the CDR3. V was pared by 3 bases and J by 4 bases, with 13 bases between. CDR3 DNA sequence: TGTGCCAGCAGCTTGGGGTGGGGGCTATACGAGCAGTACTTC. This codes for CASSLGWGLYEQYF.

The sample holds a few counts of this clone. The chain joins TRBV28 to TRBJ1-2; D is perhaps TRBD1 (5 bases). The CDR3 totals 11 residues. From germline, CDR1 is MDHEN and CDR2 SYDVKM. Deletions cut 8 bases from V and 5 bases from J, with 9 bases between. In DNA, the CDR3 is TGTGCCAGCGGCGGGGCATATGGCTACACCTTC. The encoded protein is CASGGAYGYTF.

The chain is built from TRBV19 and TRBJ1-5, with TRBD1 matching 7 bases. Trimming at V came to 5 bases and at J to 0 bases, leaving 19 bases not matched to a gene. The CDR3 sequence is 20 residues long. Germline loops: CDR1 LNHDA, CDR2 SQIVND (reference sequence). The CDR3 coding sequence is TGTGCCAGTAGTTTCTACCTCCTGGACAGGAACTACCGTAGCAATCAGCCCCAGCATTTT. Translated, it gives CASSFYLLDRNYRSNQPQHF.

CDR3 loop: CASSKIDREWSKNIQYF. The CDR3 region has the DNA TGTGCCAGTAGTAAAATTGACAGGGAATGGTCCAAAAACATTCAGTACTTC. The chain has TRBV19 and TRBJ2-4, with 7 bases identical to TRBD1. Germline-derived CDR1 and CDR2 are LNHDA and SQIVND (reference sequence). This CDR3 is 17 amino acids long. J was trimmed by 2 bases and V by 4 bases; bases with no gene match: 11.

V gene TRBV21-1 combines with J gene TRBJ1-4. TRBV21-1 has pseudogene status. This CDR3 region has 18 residues. The CDR3 DNA is TGTGCCAGCAGCAAAGGTACCCGAGATCCTGGGGAGAATGAAAAACTGTTTTTT. This gives the protein CASSKGTRDPGENEKLFF.

The chain has TRBV13 and TRBJ2-7; tentatively, D is TRBD2 (6 bases). Trimming stripped 2 bases from V and 7 bases from J, with 12 bases between. Germline lookup yields CDR1 PRHDT and CDR2 FYEKMQ (reference sequence). The CDR3 contains 13 residues. The DNA of the CDR3 is TGTGCCAGCAGCTTATGGAGGGAGTGGGAGCAGTACTTC. Its translation is CASSLWREWEQYF.

The chain has TRBV19 and TRBJ1-5, with 9 nucleotides matching TRBD1. This CDR3 spans 15 amino acids. Germline-derived CDR1 and CDR2 are LNHDA and SQIVND (reference sequence). The junction had 7 bases not matched to a gene; V was cut back by 4 bases and J by 6 bases. This CDR3 reads CASSKRPGQGQPQHF. The CDR3, as DNA: TGTGCCAGTAGTAAACGCCCGGGACAGGGTCAGCCCCAGCATTTT.

This clone has a single count. The gene calls are TRBV15 and TRBJ2-7, with D unresolved. This CDR3 is built from 15 residues. Germline lookup yields CDR1 LNHNV and CDR2 YYDKDF (reference sequence). Between the trimmed V and J ends, which lost 1 base and 3 bases, there was a span of 13 bases. DNA of the CDR3: TGTGCCACCAGCAGAGTAATGGGAACTGGCTACGAGCAGTACTTC. Translated, it gives CATSRVMGTGYEQYF.

V gene TRBV19 combines with J gene TRBJ1-5; no reliable D call. The CDR3 runs 12 residues. V was shortened by 1 base and J by 5 bases, with 3 bases between the two germline ends. Germline V CDR1 and CDR2: LNHDA, SQIVND (reference sequence). The CDR3 sequence is CASSIVDQPQHF. The DNA of the CDR3 is TGTGCCAGTAGTATAGTGGATCAGCCCCAGCATTTT.

The sample holds a few counts of this clone. The rearrangement uses TRBV9 and TRBJ1-2; tentative D call: TRBD1 (6 bases). Germline assignment: CDR1 SGDLS and CDR2 YYNGEE. V lost 4 bases, J lost 2 bases, and 12 bases lay in between. The CDR3 spans 14 residues. The CDR3 sequence: CASSPSGQNYGYTF. CDR3 DNA sequence: TGTGCCAGCAGCCCATCCGGACAGAACTATGGCTACACCTTC.

The rearrangement joins TRBV29-1 to TRBJ2-7; D ambiguous. Trimming pared 7 bases from V and 0 bases from J, leaving 13 bases between. The V gene's germline CDR1 is SQVTM and CDR2 ANQGSEA. The CDR3 sequence is 13 residues long. Written as DNA, the CDR3 is TGCAGCGCTGGCGGTCACTTCTCCTACGAGCAGTACTTC. Translation: CSAGGHFSYEQYF.